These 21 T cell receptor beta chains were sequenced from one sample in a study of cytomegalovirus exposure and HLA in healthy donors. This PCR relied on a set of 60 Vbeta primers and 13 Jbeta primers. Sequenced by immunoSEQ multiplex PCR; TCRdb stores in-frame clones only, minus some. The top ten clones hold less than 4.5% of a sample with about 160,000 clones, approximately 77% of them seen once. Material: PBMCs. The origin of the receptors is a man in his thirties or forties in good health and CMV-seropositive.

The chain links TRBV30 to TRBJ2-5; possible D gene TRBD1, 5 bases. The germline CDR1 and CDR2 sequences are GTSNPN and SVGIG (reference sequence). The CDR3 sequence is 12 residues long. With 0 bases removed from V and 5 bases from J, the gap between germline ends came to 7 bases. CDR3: CAWSVGAETQYF. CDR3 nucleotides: TGTGCCTGGAGTGTAGGGGCGGAGACCCAGTACTTC.

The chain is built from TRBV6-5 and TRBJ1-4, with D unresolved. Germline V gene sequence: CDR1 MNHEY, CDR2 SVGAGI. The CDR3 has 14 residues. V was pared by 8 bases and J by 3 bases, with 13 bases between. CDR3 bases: TGTGCCAGCCGCAGGTTACTCTCTAATGAAAAACTGTTTTTT. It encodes CASRRLLSNEKLFF.

The CDR3 loop reads CSVAGGTQETQYF. CDR3 sequence (DNA): TGCAGCGTAGCGGGGGGCACCCAAGAGACCCAGTACTTC. V gene TRBV29-1 combines with J gene TRBJ2-5; 9 bases align to TRBD2. CDR3 length: 13 residues. V lost 6 bases to trimming and J lost 1 base; unmatched junction nucleotides: 3. Germline loops: CDR1 SQVTM, CDR2 ANQGSEA.

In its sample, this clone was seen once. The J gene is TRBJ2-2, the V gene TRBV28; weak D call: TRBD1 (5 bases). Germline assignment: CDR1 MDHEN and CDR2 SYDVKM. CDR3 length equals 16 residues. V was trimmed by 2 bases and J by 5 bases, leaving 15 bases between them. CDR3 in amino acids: CASSLLAGQLTGELFF. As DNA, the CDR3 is TGTGCCAGCAGTTTACTGGCAGGGCAGCTTACCGGGGAGCTGTTTTTT.

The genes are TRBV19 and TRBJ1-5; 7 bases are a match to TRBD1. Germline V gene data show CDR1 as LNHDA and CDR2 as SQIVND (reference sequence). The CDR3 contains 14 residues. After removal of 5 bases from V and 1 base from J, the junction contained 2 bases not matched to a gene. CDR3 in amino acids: CASSQTGSNQPQHF. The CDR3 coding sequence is TGTGCCAGTAGTCAGACAGGGAGCAATCAGCCCCAGCATTTT. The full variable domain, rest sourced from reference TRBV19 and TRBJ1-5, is DGGITQSPKYLFRKEGQNVTLSCEQNLNHDAMYWYRQDPGQGLRLIYYSQIVNDFQKGDIAEGYSVSREKKESFPLTVTSAQKNPTAFYLCASSQTGSNQPQHFGDGTRLSIL.

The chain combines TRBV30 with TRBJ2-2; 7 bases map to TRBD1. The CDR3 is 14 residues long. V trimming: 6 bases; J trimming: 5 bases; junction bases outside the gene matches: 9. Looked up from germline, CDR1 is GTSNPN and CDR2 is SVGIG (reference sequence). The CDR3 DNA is TGTGCCTGTCGAAGACAGGGTAGAACCGGGGAGCTGTTTTTT. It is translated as CACRRQGRTGELFF.

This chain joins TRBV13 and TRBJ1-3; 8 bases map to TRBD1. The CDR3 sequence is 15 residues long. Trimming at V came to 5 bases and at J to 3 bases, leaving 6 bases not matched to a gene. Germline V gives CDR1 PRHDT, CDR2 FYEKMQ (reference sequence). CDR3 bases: TGTGCCAGCAGCCCCGGACAGGGAAGTGGAAACACCATATATTTT. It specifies CASSPGQGSGNTIYF.

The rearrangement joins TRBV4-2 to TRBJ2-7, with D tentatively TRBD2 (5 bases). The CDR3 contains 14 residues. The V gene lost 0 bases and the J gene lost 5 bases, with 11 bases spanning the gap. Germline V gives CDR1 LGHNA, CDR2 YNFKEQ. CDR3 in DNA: TGTGCCAGCAGCCAAGATGGGCAGGAGGACGAGCAGTACTTC. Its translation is CASSQDGQEDEQYF.

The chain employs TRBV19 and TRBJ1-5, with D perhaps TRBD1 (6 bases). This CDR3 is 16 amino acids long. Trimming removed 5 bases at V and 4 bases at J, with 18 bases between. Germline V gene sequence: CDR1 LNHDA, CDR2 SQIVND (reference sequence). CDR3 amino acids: CASSGDQRQGNQPQHF. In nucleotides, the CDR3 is TGTGCCAGTAGTGGGGATCAGAGGCAGGGGAATCAGCCCCAGCATTTT. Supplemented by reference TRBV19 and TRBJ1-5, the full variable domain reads DGGITQSPKYLFRKEGQNVTLSCEQNLNHDAMYWYRQDPGQGLRLIYYSQIVNDFQKGDIAEGYSVSREKKESFPLTVTSAQKNPTAFYLCASSGDQRQGNQPQHFGDGTRLSIL.

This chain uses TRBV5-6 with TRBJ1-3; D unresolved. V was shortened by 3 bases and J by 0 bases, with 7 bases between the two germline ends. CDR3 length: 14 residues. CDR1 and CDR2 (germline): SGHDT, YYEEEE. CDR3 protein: CASSWEYSGNTIYF. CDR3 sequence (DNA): TGTGCCAGCAGCTGGGAGTACTCTGGAAACACCATATATTTT.

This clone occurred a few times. CDR3 residues: CASSPGTQNTEAFF. The CDR3 nucleotides read TGCGCCAGCAGCCCCGGGACACAGAACACTGAAGCTTTCTTT. V and J are TRBV5-1 and TRBJ1-1, with D tentatively TRBD1 (6 bases). The CDR3 is 14 residues long. Germline V CDR1 and CDR2: SGHRS, YFSETQ. Trimming stripped 4 bases from V and 1 base from J, with 11 bases between.

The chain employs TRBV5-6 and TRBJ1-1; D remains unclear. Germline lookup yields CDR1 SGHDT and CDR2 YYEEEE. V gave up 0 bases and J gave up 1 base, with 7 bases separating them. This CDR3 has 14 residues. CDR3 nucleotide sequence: TGTGCCAGCAGCTTGGATCGGGGGAACACTGAAGCTTTCTTT. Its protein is CASSLDRGNTEAFF.

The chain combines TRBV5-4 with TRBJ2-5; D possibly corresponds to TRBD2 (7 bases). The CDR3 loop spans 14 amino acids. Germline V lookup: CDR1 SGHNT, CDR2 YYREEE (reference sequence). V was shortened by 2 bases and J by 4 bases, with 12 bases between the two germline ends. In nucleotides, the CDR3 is TGTGCCAGCAGCTTCAGAGGGGGGGGAGAGACCCAGTACTTC. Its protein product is CASSFRGGGETQYF.

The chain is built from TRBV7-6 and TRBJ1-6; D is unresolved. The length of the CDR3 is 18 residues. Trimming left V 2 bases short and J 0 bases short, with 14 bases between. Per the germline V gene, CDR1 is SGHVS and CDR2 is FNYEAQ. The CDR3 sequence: CASSLRGPQSSYNSPLHF. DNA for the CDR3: TGTGCCAGCAGCTTAAGAGGGCCACAGAGCTCCTATAATTCACCCCTCCACTTT.

The CDR3 region is CASSTGTSRNIQYF. For the CDR3, the DNA is TGTGCCAGCAGCACCGGGACTAGCCGCAACATTCAGTACTTC. The chain uses TRBV7-2 and TRBJ2-4, with 9 bases matching TRBD2. V trimming: 5 bases; J trimming: 7 bases; junction bases outside the gene matches: 6. The V gene's germline CDR1 is SGHTA and CDR2 FQGNSA. This CDR3 contains 14 residues.

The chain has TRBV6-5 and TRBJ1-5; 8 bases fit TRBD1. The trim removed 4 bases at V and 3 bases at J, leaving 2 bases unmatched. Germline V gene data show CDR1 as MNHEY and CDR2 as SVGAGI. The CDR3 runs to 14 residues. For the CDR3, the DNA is TGTGCCAGCAGTTGGGACAGGACCAATCAGCCCCAGCATTTT. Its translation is CASSWDRTNQPQHF.

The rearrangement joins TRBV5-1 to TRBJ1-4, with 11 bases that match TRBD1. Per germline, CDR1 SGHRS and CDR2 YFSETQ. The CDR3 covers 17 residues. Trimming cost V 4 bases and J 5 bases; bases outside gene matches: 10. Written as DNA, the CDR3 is TGCGCCAGCAGCCCATCCCCGGGACAGGGGGGGAATGAAAAACTGTTTTTT. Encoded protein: CASSPSPGQGGNEKLFF.

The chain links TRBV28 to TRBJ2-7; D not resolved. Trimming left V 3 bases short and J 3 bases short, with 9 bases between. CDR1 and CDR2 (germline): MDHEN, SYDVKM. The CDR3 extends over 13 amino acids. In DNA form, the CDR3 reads TGTGCCAGCAGTTTTGGTCCGGGCTACGAGCAGTACTTC. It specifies CASSFGPGYEQYF. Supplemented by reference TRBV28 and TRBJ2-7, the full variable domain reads DVKVTQSSRYLVKRTGEKVFLECVQDMDHENMFWYRQDPGLGLRLIYFSYDVKMKEKGDIPEGYSVSREKKERFSLILESASTNQTSMYLCASSFGPGYEQYFGPGTRLTVT.

Written as DNA, the CDR3 is TGTGCCAGCAGTCCTCAGGGGATGGATCAGCCCCAGCATTTT. Its protein is CASSPQGMDQPQHF. This chain links TRBV6-6 with TRBJ1-5; TRBD1 might be the D (6 bases). The CDR3 runs to 14 residues. Germline V gene sequence: CDR1 MNHNY, CDR2 SVGAGI (reference sequence). V was pared by 5 bases and J by 5 bases, with 13 bases between.

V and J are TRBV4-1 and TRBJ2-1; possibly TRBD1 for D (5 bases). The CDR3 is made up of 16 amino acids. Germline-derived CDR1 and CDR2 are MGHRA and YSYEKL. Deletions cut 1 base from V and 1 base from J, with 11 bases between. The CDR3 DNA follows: TGCGCCAGCAGCCAAGTGGGGCAGAGATCCTACAATGAGCAGTTCTTC. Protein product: CASSQVGQRSYNEQFF.

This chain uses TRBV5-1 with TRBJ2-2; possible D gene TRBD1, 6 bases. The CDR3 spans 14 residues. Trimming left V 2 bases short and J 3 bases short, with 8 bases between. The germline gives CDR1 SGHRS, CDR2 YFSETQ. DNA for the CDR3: TGCGCCAGCAGCTTCAGGACAGACACCGGGGAGCTGTTTTTT. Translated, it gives CASSFRTDTGELFF. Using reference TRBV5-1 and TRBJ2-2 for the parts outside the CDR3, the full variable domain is KAGVTQTPRYLIKTRGQQVTLSCSPISGHRSVSWYQQTPGQGLQFLFEYFSETQRNKGNFPGRFSGRQFSNSRSEMNVSTLELGDSALYLCASSFRTDTGELFFGEGSRLTVL.